Below are 7 T cell receptor beta chains sequenced from a single sample in a study of T cells expressing NK-cell markers. For each CDR3 protein, TCRdb gives one entry from its re-call of the 5' RACE reads, without DNA. The table counts a few hundred thousand distinct CDR3 sequences; around 0.4% lies in the top ten. The material sequenced was blood T cells: a sorted CD56 or NKG2C T cell subset, CD4+ or CD8+ T cells, or bulk PBMC T cells (not recorded which). The receptors stem from a man between 18 and 35 years old in good health.

This rearrangement joins TRBV12-3 or TRBV12-4 to TRBJ2-5; TCRdb indicates TRBD2, and absent DNA this call remains unverified. CDR3 length: 14 residues. CDR3: CASSSGLVGETQYF.

V usage is TRBV12-3 or TRBV12-4 and J usage is TRBJ1-1. The CDR3 runs to 14 residues. CDR3 sequence reads: CASTSEGLSTEAFF.

The CDR3 spells CASSSRNRRVGSPLHF. The V gene is TRBV7-8, the J gene TRBJ1-6. Per germline, CDR1 SGHVS and CDR2 FQNEAQ. The CDR3 length is 16 residues.

The V gene is TRBV7-8, the J gene TRBJ2-3; with no DNA, the TCRdb D assignment of TRBD1 cannot be verified. The V gene's germline CDR1 is SGHVS and CDR2 FQNEAQ. The CDR3 contains 14 residues. CDR3 region: CASSSDRGTDTQYF.

The J gene is TRBJ1-6, the V gene TRBV20-1; the D gene TCRdb calls, TRBD1, cannot be checked with no DNA. CDR1 is DFQATT and CDR2 is SNEGSKA in the germline V gene (reference sequence). The CDR3 is made up of 16 amino acids. CDR3 amino acids: CSARGQGATYNSPLHF.

The rearrangement uses TRBV12-3 or TRBV12-4 and TRBJ2-7; with no DNA, the TCRdb D assignment of TRBD1 cannot be verified. The CDR3 spans 14 residues. The chain's CDR3 is CASRDGRFPGEQYF.

This chain uses TRBV6-5 with TRBJ1-3; TCRdb proposes TRBD1, but this gene call is untestable without DNA. The germline gives CDR1 MNHEY, CDR2 SVGAGI. The CDR3 is made up of 17 amino acids. CDR3 region: CASSSPTDLSAGNTIYF.